The sequence of this T cell receptor (beta chain) was determined in a study of blood T cell repertoires in COVID-19. Overall study context: From T cells, B-cell-depleted T cells, or PBMCs came the material, which was cDNA or gDNA.

Seattle patients were enrolled during active infection and followed longitudinally. In the authors' workflow: Reference gene primer amplification yielded estimated nucleated cell counts. TCRdb keeps only in-frame clones here, not all; method: immunoSEQ multiplex PCR. The D gene and trimming were derived from the DNA, and the V and J assignments and clone size from that table. This table holds 350,000 to 450,000 clones, about 86% found once. Sequences were obtained from peripheral blood. The sequence was collected from a woman aged 60-75 years with COVID-19, enrolled during active disease.

CDR3 amino acids: CASSISRGTDTQYF. Here the CDR3 DNA reads TGTGCCAGTAGTATATCGCGGGGCACAGATACGCAGTATTTT. This chain joins TRBV19 and TRBJ2-3; the D gene is possibly TRBD2 (5 bases). Germline-derived CDR1 and CDR2 are LNHDA and SQIVND (reference sequence). The germline V and J ends were trimmed by 2 bases and 1 base, with 7 bases remaining between them. This CDR3 has 14 residues.